The present TCR beta chain was sequenced within a study of blood T cell repertoires in COVID-19. In the authors' methods: Reference gene primer amplification in the assay estimated nucleated cell counts. TCRdb's table, derived via immunoSEQ multiplex PCR, lists solely in-frame clones and lacks some. V and J calls and clone size are as listed in that table; D and trimming were resolved from the DNA. The table records about 160,000 clones, less than 85% of them present only once. CDR1 and CDR2 (germline): MNHNS, SASEGT. V was trimmed by 2 bases and J by 4 bases, leaving 10 bases between them. The CDR3 totals 14 residues. This study enrolled people aged about 18 to 100 from about 24 US geographic areas. Participants' reported clinical history set cohort assignment. The study counted Cohort 3 donors as recovered given two negative PCRs, clearance, or symptom resolution.

This sequence originates from a man in his sixties who had recovered from COVID-19. Sequencing was performed on PBMCs or T cells enriched from blood (not recorded which). The rearrangement joins TRBV6-1 to TRBJ2-3, with D perhaps TRBD2 (5 bases). This CDR3 reads CASSELGRADTQYF. DNA for the CDR3: TGTGCCAGCAGTGAACTTGGGCGGGCAGATACGCAGTATTTT.